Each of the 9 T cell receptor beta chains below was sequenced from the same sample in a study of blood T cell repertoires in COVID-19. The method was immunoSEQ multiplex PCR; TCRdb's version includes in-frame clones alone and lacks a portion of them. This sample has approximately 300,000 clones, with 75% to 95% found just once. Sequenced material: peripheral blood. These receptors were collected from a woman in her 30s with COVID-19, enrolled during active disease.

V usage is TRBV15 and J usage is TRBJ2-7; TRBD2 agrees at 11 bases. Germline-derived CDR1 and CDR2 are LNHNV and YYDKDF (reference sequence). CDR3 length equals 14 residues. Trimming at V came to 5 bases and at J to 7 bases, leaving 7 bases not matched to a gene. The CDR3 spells CATSELAGVGEQYF. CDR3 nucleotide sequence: TGTGCCACCAGCGAACTAGCGGGAGTTGGGGAGCAGTACTTC. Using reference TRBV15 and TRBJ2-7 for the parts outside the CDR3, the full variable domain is DAMVIQNPRYQVTQFGKPVTLSCSQTLNHNVMYWYQQKSSQAPKLLFHYYDKDFNNEADTPDNFQSRRPNTSFCFLDIRSPGLGDTAMYLCATSELAGVGEQYFGPGTRLTVT.

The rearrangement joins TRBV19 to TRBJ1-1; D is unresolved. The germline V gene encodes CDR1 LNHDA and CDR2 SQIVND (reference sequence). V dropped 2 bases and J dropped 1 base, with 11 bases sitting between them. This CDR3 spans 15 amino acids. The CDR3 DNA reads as TGTGCCAGTAGTATATTTGCGTACCCGAACACTGAAGCTTTCTTT. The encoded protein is CASSIFAYPNTEAFF.

The CDR3 reads CASSMAGTDYEQYF. CDR3 nucleotides: TGTGCCAGTAGTATGGCGGGAACCGACTACGAGCAGTACTTC. The rearrangement uses TRBV19 and TRBJ2-7; weak D call: TRBD2 (6 bases). CDR3 size: 14 residues. Germline V CDR1 and CDR2: LNHDA, SQIVND (reference sequence). The V end lost 3 bases, the J end lost 3 bases, and 12 bases lay between the germline ends.

CDR3 in amino acids: CASSPSSQKNTEAFF. CDR3 coding DNA: TGTGCCAGCTCACCATCTTCACAGAAGAACACTGAAGCTTTCTTT. This sequence joins TRBV18 and TRBJ1-1; D unresolved. The CDR3 runs to 15 residues. CDR1 and CDR2 (germline): KGHSH, LQKENI. V lost 2 bases to trimming and J lost 1 base, with 11 bases between them.

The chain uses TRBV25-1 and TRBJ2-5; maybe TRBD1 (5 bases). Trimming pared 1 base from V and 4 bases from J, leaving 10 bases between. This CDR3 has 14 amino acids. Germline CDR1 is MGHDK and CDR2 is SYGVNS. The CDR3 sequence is CASSESSRGETQYF. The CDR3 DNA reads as TGTGCCAGCAGTGAATCCAGTAGGGGAGAGACCCAGTACTTC.

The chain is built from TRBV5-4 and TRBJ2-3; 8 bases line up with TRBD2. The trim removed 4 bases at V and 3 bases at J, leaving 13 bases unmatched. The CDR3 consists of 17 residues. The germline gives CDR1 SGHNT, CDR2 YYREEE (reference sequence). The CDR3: CASSPPGGGKQTDTQYF. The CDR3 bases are TGTGCCAGCAGCCCTCCGGGCGGGGGGAAGCAGACAGATACGCAGTATTTT.

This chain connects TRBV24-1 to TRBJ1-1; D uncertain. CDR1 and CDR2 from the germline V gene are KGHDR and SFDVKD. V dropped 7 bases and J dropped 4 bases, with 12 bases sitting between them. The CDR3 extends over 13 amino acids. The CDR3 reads CATRAFTGTEAFF. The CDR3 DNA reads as TGTGCCACCAGAGCCTTTACCGGCACTGAAGCTTTCTTT.

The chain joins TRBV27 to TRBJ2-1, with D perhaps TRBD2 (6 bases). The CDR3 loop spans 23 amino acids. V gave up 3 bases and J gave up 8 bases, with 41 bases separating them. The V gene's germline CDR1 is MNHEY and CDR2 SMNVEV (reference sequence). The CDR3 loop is CASSLFKRRGALRGREVRDEQFF. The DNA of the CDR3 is TGTGCCAGCAGTTTGTTTAAAAGGAGGGGAGCGTTGCGGGGTCGTGAGGTTAGGGATGAGCAGTTCTTC.

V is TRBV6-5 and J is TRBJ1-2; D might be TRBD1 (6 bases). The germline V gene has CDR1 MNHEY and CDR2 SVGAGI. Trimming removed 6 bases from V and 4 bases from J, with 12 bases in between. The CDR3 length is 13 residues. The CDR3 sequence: CASRPGVGYGYTF. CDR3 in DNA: TGTGCCAGCAGGCCAGGGGTGGGCTATGGCTACACCTTC.